The table lists the clone carrying this T cell receptor beta chain with a few counts. The germline V and J ends were trimmed by 5 bases and 5 bases, with 10 bases remaining between them. The CDR3 covers 12 residues. This sample stems from a study of HIV-infected children after antiretroviral therapy interruption. The treatment is: PENTA 11 planned treatment interruption arm or continuous ART arm. Unique molecular identifiers were included in an RNA-based 3' RACE TCR library. TCRdb re-derived calls from the 3' RACE reads in MiXCR, one entry per CDR3 protein. This table holds some 51,000 distinct CDR3 sequences, 4.3% found once.

The rearrangement links TRBV12-3 or TRBV12-4 to TRBJ2-7; D is uncertain. The TCR sequence derives from a pool of human donors with HIV. This specimen was CD45RA+ CD4+ T cells from PBMCs, pooled from several time points, taken from a donor given antiretroviral therapy, either interrupted or continuous. Sample subset: naive CD4+ CD45RA+ CD45RO- T cells. The CDR3 spells CASSPGTHEQYF. The CDR3 DNA is TGTGCCAGCAGTCCGGGCACCCACGAGCAGTACTTC.